This T cell receptor beta chain stems from a study of cytomegalovirus exposure and HLA in healthy donors (dated by TCRdb to between 2016 and 2019). With regard to the full study: An earlier analysis of some 600 of the donors reported about 260 Gb of sequence data and around 120 million unique TCR beta sequences obtained from about 180 million T cells. The aim of the study was to test whether cataloging public T cell receptors could identify signatures of past pathogen exposure. To study patterns of TCR occurrence, a later analysis re-analyzed previously published TCR beta repertoires from 666 donors and added high-resolution HLA genotyping. The genetic ancestry cluster associated with self-reported Caucasian donors included 81% of the 398 genotyped donors. The study combined high-throughput TCR immunosequencing, statistical association of individual TCRs with disease status, and machine learning to predict cytomegalovirus infection status. An early release covering approximately 600 HLA-typed donors comprised 300 to 350 gigabases of sequencing data and roughly 85 million unique TCR sequences. Among about 400 genotyped donors of the cohort, an average of about 220,000 unique TCR beta nucleotide sequences was sequenced per donor, of which about 20% were non-productive. In an earlier analysis of 550 to 700 of the donors, high-throughput TCR beta sequencing was used to judge whether each TCR beta V gene segment behaved as functional or pseudogenic. Typing coverage varied by locus: roughly 629-640 donors for A, B, C, DRB1 and DQB1; roughly 520 for DQA1; about 600 for DPA1; about 450 for DPB1. Donor age, sex, ethnicity and CMV serostatus were collected together with the repertoire data. Rather than using new phenotypic data, the later analysis identified candidate immune exposures from TCR beta sequences and from how often those sequences occurred across donors. All discovery cohort repertoires had been generated using a single sequencing platform. A handful of DR-DQ haplotypes were treated as single units for association and clustering because of strong linkage in the cohort. Besides the first cohort of hundreds of subjects, a separate validation cohort made up of 120 different subjects was used. Both class I and class II loci were covered by HLA typing, at four-digit resolution. The study profiled the T cell repertoires of some 610 subjects by immunosequencing and related them to cytomegalovirus serostatus. Genome-wide SNP genotypes for about 65% of the roughly 670 donors were used in a later genetic analysis, which treated that subset as a discovery cohort. Results and caveats for the whole study, not just this receptor: Cytomegalovirus status was reported to be diagnosed by the classifier with high specificity and sensitivity in both the original and validation cohorts. Across donors, most TCR sequences were observed very rarely, whereas some public TCRs were present in many individuals. In vitro tests confirmed that a few of the cytomegalovirus-associated TCR beta chains recognize cytomegalovirus antigens. According to a later analysis, parvovirus B19, influenza, CMV and Epstein-Barr virus appeared linked to several top co-occurrence clusters. It was suggested by the authors that the approach could potentially be generalized to other disease states and immunological phenotypes. According to a later analysis, most CMV-associated TCR beta chains appeared to be HLA-restricted, and the HLA associations seemed to be driven largely by CMV exposure. Some IMGT-functional V segments, including TRBV6-2 and TRBV6-3, could not be distinguished by the 87-base-pair reads and were therefore excluded. Specific HLA alleles were associated with 15,000 to 20,000 TCR beta sequences at a false discovery rate of 0.05 in a later analysis. Sequencing depth was assumed to be roughly uniform across donors in the presence/absence analyses, though that assumption may not hold. A later genetic analysis associated a missense DCLRE1C variant with V-gene and J-gene trimming of TCR beta chains, and an independent cohort replicated the association. The only immune exposure information available for the cohort was CMV serostatus. A total of roughly 160 TCR beta chains were listed by the study as associated with cytomegalovirus. In this cohort, only TCR beta chains were sequenced, and detectable features were limited by the absence of alpha or paired-chain data. Because HLA typing was missing for some donors at each locus, association tests included only the typed subset. In a later analysis, HLA-associated TCR beta chains showed more clonal expansion and lower generation probabilities than non-associated chains that were equally common. The sequencing pipeline was judged likely to have produced a cluster of highly shared sequence variants as a technical artifact. Linkage disequilibrium might explain the correlated functional status among segregating V segments, but an unknown experimental factor could not be excluded. A further reported finding was that TCR beta sequences accurately predicted the HLA-A and HLA-B alleles for most subjects in the first cohort. A later genetic analysis reported fewer N-insertions in productive TCRs among donors in an Asian-associated ancestry cluster than the roughly 700-donor mean. In an earlier analysis of 587 of the donors, most TCR beta V segments appeared in productive rearrangements about 90% or about 30% of the time, broadly matching IMGT annotations. Over 15 rarely observed V segments, including chromosome 9 orphons, were excluded from the earlier analysis of several hundred of the donors because counts were too low. A later analysis found that TCR association rates varied across HLA loci, with DRB1 alleles showing the most associated TCRs and HLA-C alleles the fewest. Assigning TCR associations to individual alleles was difficult when HLA alleles, especially DR and DQ, strongly co-occurred.

Concerning this clone itself: What this receptor recognizes is not known. One base away there is no much larger clone; base qualities are not given.

Per the germline V gene, SGHTA is the CDR1 and FQGNSA is the CDR2. V sheds 1 base and J sheds 3 bases, leaving 19 bases between their ends. Counted from cysteine to phenylalanine, this CDR3 has 17 amino acids. Here the CDR3 DNA is all that survives: 51 bases in frame from base 1. The cohort was made up of roughly 670 healthy bone marrow donors. Cohort members were all nominally healthy when sampled, although unrecorded immune exposures were likely present. The donor was CMV seronegative and belonged to the group of 352 seronegative cohort members. A peripheral blood sample was collected from each donor, and TCR beta sequencing was performed on peripheral blood mononuclear cells. The Qiagen DNeasy Blood Extraction Kit was used to extract genomic DNA from the blood cell samples. The library came from the immunoSEQ multiplex PCR assay. For the multiplex PCR, a mixture combining 60 forward primers for TCR Vbeta segments and 13 reverse primers for TCR Jbeta segments was used. Amplification of the CDR3 region of rearranged TCR beta genes was performed with a multiplex PCR assay on genomic DNA. The Illumina HiSeq System was used to sequence the amplified TCR beta libraries as 87-base-pair reads. Concerning the study's data processing: Across the 700 or so repertoires, a later analysis counted roughly 84 million unique TCR beta chains, around 10 million of which were shared by at least two donors. Raw reads were error-corrected and collapsed into unique sequences by a nearest-neighbor algorithm in which closely related sequences were merged to remove PCR and sequencing errors. To assign V, D and J gene segments, CDR3 sequences were aligned to IMGT reference sequences. Each retained sequence needed at least a six-nucleotide match to both a V gene segment and a J gene segment. Rearrangements were called productive when the CDR3 lacked stop codons and stayed in frame with V and J; all others were non-productive. Following IMGT convention, CDR3 was defined as the stretch from the second conserved V-encoded cysteine to the conserved J-encoded phenylalanine. Sequences without an unambiguous match to a single V gene segment were excluded from the earlier analysis of 587 of the donors. An earlier analysis of a few hundred of the donors called V segments functional above 56.7% productive rearrangements and segregating when the between-donor standard deviation exceeded 5%. A statistical classification framework was built to diagnose cytomegalovirus status from the catalog of TCR beta chain sequences. In a later analysis, TCR nucleotide sequences were compared against IMGT/GENE-DB human TR gene sequences so that V and J genes could be assigned. In a later analysis, CDR3 sequences and most-parsimonious VDJ recombination scenarios were assigned using the TCRdist pipeline. A later analysis defined each TCR beta chain by its CDR3 amino acid sequence plus V-gene family, and excluded reads lacking a unique V-gene family. As a way to deal with suspected cross-contamination and a sequencing artifact, a later analysis dropped 450 to 600 nucleotide sequences that were highly shared and had low generation probability. In a later analysis, a clonal expansion index was calculated for each public chain from normalized within-repertoire ranks of inferred template counts. A later analysis computed generation probabilities with a VDJ recombination model fitted to out-of-frame rearrangements, and checked the results against IGoR. In a later analysis, hypergeometric tests were used to score TCR-TCR, TCR-HLA and TCR-CMV co-occurrence, with a repertoire-size bias correction applied to TCR pairs. In a later analysis, false discovery rates were estimated by permuting HLA or CMV assignments 20 times. In a later analysis, co-occurring TCRs were grouped using DBSCAN, with TCRdist sequence similarity added in when clustering inside HLA-allele-positive subsets. Repertoires with fewer than 30,000 or more than 120,000 public chains were left out of co-occurrence clustering, as were about 5 repertoires with anomalous nucleotide sharing. TCRdb took over this immuneACCESS table, retaining in-frame rearrangements with V and J assigned. Such tables are incomplete; in checked studies, under half of the missing clones stem from an unresolved V gene, and the remainder is unexplained. D and trimming were read from the DNA, whereas the V and J calls and clone size are those reported in that table. In this sample the table shows tens of thousands of clones, roughly 70% of which occur a single time. The ten largest clones capture 2.1% of the sample.

The rearrangement combines TRBV7-2 with TRBJ2-7; D gene: possibly TRBD1, on 5 matching bases. The clonotype was recovered from a young man in good health and CMV-seronegative. Sequencing input: PBMCs. This receptor carries the CDR3 CASSLGAGFSPFYEQYF. The nucleotide sequence is given as TGTGCCAGCAGCTTAGGGGCAGGGTTCAGCCCTTTCTACGAGCAGTACTTC. Where the CDR3 stops, the reference TRBV7-2 and TRBJ2-7 genes take over; the full variable domain is GAGVSQSPSNKVTEKGKDVELRCDPISGHTALYWYRQSLGQGLEFLIYFQGNSAPDKSGLPSDRFSAERTGGSVSTLTIQRTQQEDSAVYLCASSLGAGFSPFYEQYFGPGTRLTVT.